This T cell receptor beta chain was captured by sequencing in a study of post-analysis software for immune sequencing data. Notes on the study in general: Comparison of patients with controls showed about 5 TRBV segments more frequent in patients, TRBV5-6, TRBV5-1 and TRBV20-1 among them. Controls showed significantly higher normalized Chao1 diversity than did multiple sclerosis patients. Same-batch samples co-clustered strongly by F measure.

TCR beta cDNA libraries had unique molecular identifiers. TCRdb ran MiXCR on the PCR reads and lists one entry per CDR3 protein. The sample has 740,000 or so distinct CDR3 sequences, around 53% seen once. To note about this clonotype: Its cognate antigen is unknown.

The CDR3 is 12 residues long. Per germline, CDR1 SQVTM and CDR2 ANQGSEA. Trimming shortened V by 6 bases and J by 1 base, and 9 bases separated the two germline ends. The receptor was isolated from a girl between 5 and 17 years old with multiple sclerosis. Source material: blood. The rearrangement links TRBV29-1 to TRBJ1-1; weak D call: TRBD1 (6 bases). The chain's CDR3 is CSVGHPNTEAFF. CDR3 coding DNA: TGCAGCGTGGGACACCCGAACACTGAAGCTTTCTTT.